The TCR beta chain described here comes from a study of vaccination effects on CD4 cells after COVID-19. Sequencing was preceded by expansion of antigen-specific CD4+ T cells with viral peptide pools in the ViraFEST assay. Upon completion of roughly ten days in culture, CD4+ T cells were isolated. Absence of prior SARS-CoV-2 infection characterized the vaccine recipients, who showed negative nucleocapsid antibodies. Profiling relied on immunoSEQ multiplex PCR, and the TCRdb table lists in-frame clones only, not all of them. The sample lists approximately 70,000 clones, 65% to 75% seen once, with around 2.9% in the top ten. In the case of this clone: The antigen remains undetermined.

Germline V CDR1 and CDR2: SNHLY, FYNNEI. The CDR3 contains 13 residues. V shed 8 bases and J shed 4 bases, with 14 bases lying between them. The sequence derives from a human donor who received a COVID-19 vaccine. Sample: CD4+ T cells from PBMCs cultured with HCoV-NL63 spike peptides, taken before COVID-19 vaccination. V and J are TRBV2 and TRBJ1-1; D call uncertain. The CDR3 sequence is CASGGETGTEAFF. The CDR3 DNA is TGTGCCAGCGGCGGGGAAACGGGCACTGAAGCTTTCTTT.